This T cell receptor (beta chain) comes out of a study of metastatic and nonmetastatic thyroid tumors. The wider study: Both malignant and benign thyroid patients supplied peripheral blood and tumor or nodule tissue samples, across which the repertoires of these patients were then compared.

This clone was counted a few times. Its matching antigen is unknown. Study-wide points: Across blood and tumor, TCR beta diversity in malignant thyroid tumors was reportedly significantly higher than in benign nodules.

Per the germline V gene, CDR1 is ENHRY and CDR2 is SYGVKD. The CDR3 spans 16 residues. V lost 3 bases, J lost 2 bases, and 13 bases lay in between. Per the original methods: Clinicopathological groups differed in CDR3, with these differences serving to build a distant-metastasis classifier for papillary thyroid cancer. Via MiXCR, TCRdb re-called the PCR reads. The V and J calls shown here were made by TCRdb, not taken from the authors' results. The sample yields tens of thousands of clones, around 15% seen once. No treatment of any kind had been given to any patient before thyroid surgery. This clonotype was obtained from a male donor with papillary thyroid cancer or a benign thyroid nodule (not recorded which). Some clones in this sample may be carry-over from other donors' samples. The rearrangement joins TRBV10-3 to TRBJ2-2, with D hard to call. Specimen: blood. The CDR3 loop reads CAISDRSRPNTGELFF. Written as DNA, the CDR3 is TGTGCCATCAGTGACCGATCCCGCCCTAACACCGGGGAGCTGTTTTTT.